The 13 T cell receptor beta chains below all came from one sample that was sequenced in a study of regulatory T cells in long-lasting Graves disease. Time point meaning: newly diagnosed GD, antithyroid drugs for less than 3 months. Generation of the TCR library employed RNA extracted from PBMCs. HTBI primers from iRepertoire and Arm-PCR of CDR3 regions yielded the TCR beta libraries. Each CDR3 protein gets one entry after TCRdb re-called the multiplex PCR reads with MiXCR. The data contain around 250,000 distinct CDR3 sequences, 18% of them singletons. The data were also submitted as part of a second study, on T cells in Graves' hyperthyroidism and ophthalmopathy.

The sequences come from peripheral blood mononuclear cells (PBMCs), collected at new diagnosis, from a patient treated with antithyroid drugs. All receptors derive from a woman in her 30s with Graves disease.

This clonotype was seen more than once but under ten times. The rearrangement joins TRBV29-1 to TRBJ2-3; D is undetermined. Germline V gene lookup returns CDR1 SQVTM and CDR2 ANQGSEA. This CDR3 has 11 amino acids. The V and J ends lost 4 bases and 5 bases respectively, with 7 bases between them. The CDR3 DNA is TGCAGCGTTGTATTCCGAGATACGCAGTATTTT. Encoded protein: CSVVFRDTQYF.

This clonotype was counted a few times. This chain connects TRBV19 to TRBJ1-4, with no clear D. V gave up 0 bases and J gave up 8 bases, with 13 bases separating them. Germline values: CDR1 LNHDA, CDR2 SQIVND (reference sequence). The CDR3 loop spans 15 amino acids. CDR3 residues: CASSIDWTLREKLFF. The DNA of the CDR3 is TGTGCCAGTAGTATAGATTGGACCCTGCGGGAAAAACTGTTTTTT.

CDR3 nucleotides: TGTGCCAGCAGCCTAGACAGACCACTCGCGAACACCGGGGAGCTGTTTTTT. This sequence encodes CASSLDRPLANTGELFF. This sequence joins TRBV7-2 and TRBJ2-2, with a weak D call TRBD1 (5 bases). Germline V gene lookup returns CDR1 SGHTA and CDR2 FQGNSA. The CDR3 contains 17 residues. The V gene lost 5 bases and the J gene lost 0 bases, with 16 bases spanning the gap.

V gene TRBV12-3 or TRBV12-4 combines with J gene TRBJ2-7, with 11 bases aligning to TRBD2. There are 15 residues in the CDR3. The trim removed 5 bases at V and 9 bases at J, leaving 12 bases unmatched. For the CDR3, the DNA is TGTGCCAGCAGTGACACTAGCGGGGGCGGCTTGGGGCAGTACTTC. This translates into CASSDTSGGGLGQYF.

This clonotype was counted at least ten times. The chain has TRBV6-1 and TRBJ1-3; D unclear. The CDR3 length is 16 residues. CDR1 and CDR2 (germline): MNHNS, SASEGT. Trimming left V 2 bases short and J 0 bases short, with 11 bases between. The CDR3 region has the DNA TGTGCCAGCAGTGAAATGTGGCCAAGCTCTGGAAACACCATATATTTT. Protein sequence: CASSEMWPSSGNTIYF.

The table lists this clonotype with many counts. The chain uses TRBV20-1 and TRBJ1-6, with D unclear. From germline, CDR1 is DFQATT and CDR2 SNEGSKA (reference sequence). V shed 2 bases and J shed 5 bases, with 13 bases lying between them. CDR3 length equals 15 residues. The CDR3 DNA follows: TGCAGTGCTAGAAGGTCCCGCAACGATAATTCACCCCTCCACTTT. This translates into CSARRSRNDNSPLHF.

The chain is built from TRBV11-2 and TRBJ2-3; D ambiguous. Germline loops: CDR1 SGHAT, CDR2 FQNNGV. The CDR3 runs 14 residues. The germline V and J ends were trimmed by 1 base and 4 bases, with 9 bases remaining between them. CDR3 sequence: CASSLVVGPDTQYF. The DNA for the CDR3 is TGTGCCAGCAGCTTAGTGGTCGGGCCAGATACGCAGTATTTT.

The chain joins TRBV11-2 to TRBJ2-7; TRBD2 agrees at 9 bases. This CDR3 comprises 15 residues. Germline CDR1 reads SGHAT; CDR2 reads FQNNGV. V gave up 1 base and J gave up 6 bases; unmatched junction bases: 7. The CDR3 nucleotides read TGTGCCAGCAGCTTAGCTCTTAGCGGGAGTGGCGAGCAGTACTTC. Translated, it gives CASSLALSGSGEQYF.

Many counts were recorded for this clonotype. This chain joins TRBV18 and TRBJ2-7, with D maybe TRBD1 (6 bases). Between the trimmed V and J ends, which lost 1 base and 4 bases, there was a span of 11 bases. The CDR3 is 14 residues long. Germline V gene lookup returns CDR1 KGHSH and CDR2 LQKENI. CDR3 sequence reads: CASSPRPGVYEQYF. The CDR3 coding sequence is TGTGCCAGCTCACCACGTCCAGGGGTGTACGAGCAGTACTTC.

The sample holds many counts of this clonotype. The chain couples TRBV4-1 to TRBJ2-1; either TRBD1 or TRBD2 may fit D (5 bases each). Trimming cost V 1 base and J 5 bases, with 15 bases left between them. Germline assignment: CDR1 MGHRA and CDR2 YSYEKL. The CDR3 totals 16 residues. CDR3 DNA sequence: TGCGCCAGCAGCCAAGGGGCAGGGAGCGCCGACAATGAGCAGTTCTTC. It encodes CASSQGAGSADNEQFF.

The chain carries TRBV12-3 or TRBV12-4 and TRBJ1-4; D might be TRBD1 (5 bases). This CDR3 is built from 14 residues. Trimming removed 3 bases at V and 7 bases at J, with 12 bases between. CDR3 nucleotide sequence: TGTGCCAGCAGTTTCGGGCAGGGCGCTGAAAAACTGTTTTTT. It is translated as CASSFGQGAEKLFF.

The chain couples TRBV5-4 to TRBJ2-3, with TRBD2 matching over 7 bases. The V gene's germline CDR1 is SGHNT and CDR2 YYREEE (reference sequence). This CDR3 spans 16 amino acids. The ends lost 0 bases at V and 0 bases at J; junction bases unmatched: 4. The CDR3 DNA reads as TGTGCCAGCAGCTTGGACGTCGGGGGGAGCACAGATACGCAGTATTTT. It translates to CASSLDVGGSTDTQYF.

This clonotype has at least ten counts. The gene calls are TRBV20-1 and TRBJ2-3; D is undetermined. The CDR3 has 15 amino acids. V gave up 0 bases and J gave up 0 bases, with 10 bases separating them. Germline assignment: CDR1 DFQATT and CDR2 SNEGSKA (reference sequence). CDR3 sequence reads: CSARDGTASTDTQYF. As DNA, the CDR3 is TGCAGTGCTAGAGATGGCACAGCTAGCACAGATACGCAGTATTTT.